These 21 T cell receptor beta chains were sequenced from one sample in a study of technical replicates of blood from a handful of donors. The method was immunoSEQ multiplex PCR; TCRdb's version includes in-frame clones alone and lacks a portion of them. Found here are under 85,000 clones, 95% to 98% of them singletons; the top ten hold approximately 0.3%. The sample comprised T cells isolated from PBMCs. The receptors here all came from a human donor in good health.

V and J are TRBV7-9 and TRBJ2-1; a possible D gene is TRBD1 (6 bases). Trimming removed 1 base from V and 2 bases from J, with 12 bases in between. The germline V gene encodes CDR1 SEHNR and CDR2 FQNEAQ (reference sequence). This CDR3 has 16 residues. In DNA, the CDR3 is TGTGCCAGCAGCTTAGGGGGGCTTAGCGCCTACAATGAGCAGTTCTTC. Protein sequence: CASSLGGLSAYNEQFF.

This sequence joins TRBV27 and TRBJ1-1; 11 bases fit TRBD1. Per germline, CDR1 MNHEY and CDR2 SMNVEV (reference sequence). The CDR3 is made up of 14 amino acids. The V segment lost 4 bases and the J segment 5 bases; nucleotides outside the gene matches: 3. This CDR3 reads CASSWGTGGTEAFF. The CDR3, as DNA: TGTGCCAGCAGTTGGGGGACAGGGGGGACTGAAGCTTTCTTT.

J is TRBJ2-3 and V is TRBV13, with 10 positions matching TRBD2. The V and J ends lost 6 bases and 1 base, in that order; junction bases with no gene match: 4. Germline V gene data show CDR1 as PRHDT and CDR2 as FYEKMQ (reference sequence). The CDR3 sequence is 15 residues long. The CDR3 region is CASRQSGRGTDTQYF. CDR3 nucleotides: TGTGCCAGCAGACAGAGCGGGAGGGGCACAGATACGCAGTATTTT.

This sequence joins TRBV7-3 and TRBJ1-2; D is unresolved. The CDR3 sequence is 13 residues long. V lost 5 bases, J lost 4 bases, and 11 bases lay in between. CDR1 is SGHTA and CDR2 is FQGTGA in the germline V gene. The CDR3 reads CASSPGVAYGYTF. The CDR3, as DNA: TGTGCCAGCAGCCCCGGGGTAGCCTATGGCTACACCTTC.

The rearrangement links TRBV6-5 to TRBJ2-1; 9 bases line up with TRBD2. V was pared by 8 bases and J by 9 bases, with 11 bases of the junction left unmatched. CDR1 is MNHEY and CDR2 is SVGAGI in the germline V gene. The CDR3 totals 14 residues. DNA of the CDR3: TGTGCCAGCGGCCTTTGGCGGGAGGGCAGTGAGCAGTTCTTC. Its protein is CASGLWREGSEQFF.

The chain joins TRBV2 to TRBJ2-3; 9 nucleotides match TRBD2. Trimming removed 5 bases from V and 2 bases from J; junction bases left unmatched: 5. This CDR3 contains 15 residues. Germline assignment: CDR1 SNHLY and CDR2 FYNNEI. CDR3 sequence reads: CASSSGLAITDTQYF. The CDR3 DNA reads as TGTGCCAGCAGTTCTGGACTAGCGATCACAGATACGCAGTATTTT.

V is TRBV9 and J is TRBJ1-4; perhaps TRBD1 as D (5 bases). V gave up 6 bases and J gave up 2 bases, with 14 bases separating them. CDR1 is SGDLS, CDR2 YYNGEE, per germline. CDR3 length: 15 amino acids. Written as DNA, the CDR3 is TGTGCCAGCACCAGGGAGGCTGGGACTAATGAAAAACTGTTTTTT. It translates to CASTREAGTNEKLFF.

The genes are TRBV7-2 and TRBJ2-2; 8 bases agree with TRBD2. CDR1 and CDR2 from the germline V gene are SGHTA and FQGNSA. J lost 5 bases, V lost 7 bases, and 15 bases had no gene match. CDR3 length: 17 amino acids. The CDR3: CASTTPEHLAGTGELFF. Here the CDR3 DNA reads TGTGCCAGCACCACCCCAGAACATCTAGCGGGTACCGGGGAGCTGTTTTTT. The variable domain in full, with the rest retrieved from reference TRBV7-2 and TRBJ2-2, is GAGVSQSPSNKVTEKGKDVELRCDPISGHTALYWYRQSLGQGLEFLIYFQGNSAPDKSGLPSDRFSAERTGGSVSTLTIQRTQQEDSAVYLCASTTPEHLAGTGELFFGEGSRLTVL.

The chain uses TRBV2 and TRBJ1-1; D remains ambiguous. The CDR3 is 13 residues long. Germline V CDR1 and CDR2: SNHLY, FYNNEI. Deletions cut 6 bases from V and 1 base from J, with 9 bases between. For the CDR3, the DNA is TGTGCCAGCAGGCTGACGGGGAACACTGAAGCTTTCTTT. This gives the protein CASRLTGNTEAFF.

This chain joins TRBV7-2 and TRBJ1-3; D remains unclear. This CDR3 spans 14 amino acids. Per the germline V gene, CDR1 is SGHTA and CDR2 is FQGNSA. V lost 1 base and J 0 bases, leaving 4 bases between the germline ends. The CDR3 nucleotides read TGTGCCAGCAGCTTAGGGAGCTCTGGAAACACCATATATTTT. Translated: CASSLGSSGNTIYF. The variable domain in full, completed from reference TRBV7-2 and TRBJ1-3, reads GAGVSQSPSNKVTEKGKDVELRCDPISGHTALYWYRQSLGQGLEFLIYFQGNSAPDKSGLPSDRFSAERTGGSVSTLTIQRTQQEDSAVYLCASSLGSSGNTIYFGEGSWLTVV.

The gene calls are TRBV27 and TRBJ2-3; tentative D call: TRBD1 (6 bases). CDR3 length: 16 residues. V was trimmed by 8 bases and J by 0 bases, leaving 18 bases between them. Germline lookup yields CDR1 MNHEY and CDR2 SMNVEV (reference sequence). Written as DNA, the CDR3 is TGTGCCAGCTATCCCTTCGGGACACTGAGCACAGATACGCAGTATTTT. Amino acid sequence: CASYPFGTLSTDTQYF.

The chain is built from TRBV7-2 and TRBJ1-4; TRBD1 aligns across 9 bases. Trimming at V came to 6 bases and at J to 8 bases, leaving 4 bases not matched to a gene. CDR3 length equals 13 residues. CDR1 and CDR2 (germline): SGHTA, FQGNSA. CDR3 in amino acids: CASSQDRGEKLFF. The CDR3 DNA sequence: TGTGCCAGCAGTCAGGACAGGGGCGAAAAACTGTTTTTT.

The CDR3 spells CASSLTSNTEAFF. The CDR3 DNA is TGTGCCAGCAGCTTGACATCAAACACTGAAGCTTTCTTT. The chain couples TRBV5-5 to TRBJ1-1; D call uncertain. Trimming took 1 base from V and 2 from J, leaving 6 bases between them. The CDR3 sequence is 13 residues long. Germline CDR1 SGHKS, CDR2 YYEKEE (reference sequence).

The chain employs TRBV28 and TRBJ2-7; possible D gene TRBD1, 5 bases. V was shortened by 3 bases and J by 1 base, with 16 bases between the two germline ends. CDR1 is MDHEN, CDR2 SYDVKM, per germline. This CDR3 contains 16 residues. DNA of the CDR3: TGTGCCAGCAGTTTGTTACTTGAGACAGTTTCCTACGAGCAGTACTTC. Protein: CASSLLLETVSYEQYF.

J is TRBJ2-7 and V is TRBV7-8; 8 bases agree with TRBD1. Germline CDR1 and CDR2: SGHVS and FQNEAQ. The CDR3 is 15 residues long. The J segment lost 2 bases and the V segment lost 1 base, leaving 4 bases of the junction unmatched. CDR3 loop: CASSLVDRGPYEQYF. Written as DNA, the CDR3 is TGTGCCAGCAGCTTAGTAGACAGGGGTCCCTACGAGCAGTACTTC.

The chain recombines TRBV5-4 with TRBJ2-1; 8 nucleotides align to TRBD2. The CDR3 runs 16 residues. V dropped 0 bases and J dropped 7; count of bases not matched to a gene: 9. Germline CDR1 is SGHNT and CDR2 is YYREEE (reference sequence). The CDR3 DNA reads TGTGCCAGCAGCTTGGCCCCAGCGGGAGTCAGAAATGAGCAGTTCTTC. It is translated as CASSLAPAGVRNEQFF.

The chain couples TRBV6-1 to TRBJ2-7; 11 bases line up with TRBD2. In germline, CDR1 is MNHNS, CDR2 SASEGT. Losses at the gene ends were 3 bases for V and 2 bases for J; bases not matched to a gene: 9. The CDR3 is 17 amino acids. CDR3 sequence: CASSEPLAGASAYEQYF. In DNA, the CDR3 is TGTGCCAGCAGTGAGCCACTAGCGGGGGCCAGCGCCTACGAGCAGTACTTC.

The genes are TRBV4-1 and TRBJ1-3, with D uncertain. CDR3 size: 17 residues. V gave up 4 bases and J gave up 0 bases, with 16 bases separating them. Per germline, CDR1 MGHRA and CDR2 YSYEKL. The CDR3 DNA reads as TGCGCCAGCAGCCCTGGGCAAGTTATGGGCTCTGGAAACACCATATATTTT. This translates into CASSPGQVMGSGNTIYF.

The table lists this clone with a count of one. The rearrangement links TRBV7-6 to TRBJ2-7; TRBD1 is a possible D gene (5 bases). V dropped 2 bases and J dropped 5 bases, with 10 bases sitting between them. The germline gives CDR1 SGHVS, CDR2 FNYEAQ. The CDR3 loop spans 13 amino acids. The DNA for the CDR3 is TGTGCCAGCAGCTTAATCCAGGGTCACGAGCAGTACTTC. Translated, it gives CASSLIQGHEQYF. The variable domain in full, completed from reference TRBV7-6 and TRBJ2-7, reads GAGVSQSPRYKVTKRGQDVALRCDPISGHVSLYWYRQALGQGPEFLTYFNYEAQQDKSGLPNDRFSAERPEGSISTLTIQRTEQRDSAMYRCASSLIQGHEQYFGPGTRLTVT.

The V gene is TRBV19, the J gene TRBJ2-7, with 9 bases lining up with TRBD1. With 3 bases clipped from V and 4 bases from J, the junction kept 4 bases outside the gene matches. Germline loops: CDR1 LNHDA, CDR2 SQIVND (reference sequence). This CDR3 has 14 amino acids. CDR3 sequence reads: CASSIRTGVYEQYF. The CDR3 DNA reads TGTGCCAGTAGTATCAGGACAGGGGTTTACGAGCAGTACTTC.

V and J are TRBV7-8 and TRBJ1-1, with no clear D. Germline CDR1 and CDR2: SGHVS and FQNEAQ. The CDR3 is 15 residues long. The V end was cut by 2 bases, the J end by 3 bases, with 13 bases between. The CDR3 bases are TGTGCCAGCAGCTTATTATACAGCCCTGACACTGAAGCTTTCTTT. Translating gives CASSLLYSPDTEAFF.